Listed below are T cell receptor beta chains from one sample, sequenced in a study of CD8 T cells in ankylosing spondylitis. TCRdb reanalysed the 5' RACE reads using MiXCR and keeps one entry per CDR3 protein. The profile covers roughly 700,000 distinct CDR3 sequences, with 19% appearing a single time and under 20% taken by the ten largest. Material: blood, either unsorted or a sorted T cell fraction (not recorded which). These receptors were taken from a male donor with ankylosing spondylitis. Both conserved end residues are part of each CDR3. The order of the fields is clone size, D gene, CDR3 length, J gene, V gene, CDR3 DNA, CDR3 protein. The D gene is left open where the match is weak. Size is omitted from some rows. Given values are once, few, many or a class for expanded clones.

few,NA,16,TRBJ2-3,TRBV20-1,TGCAGTGCTAGCAACAGTTATCAGGGGAGCACAGATACGCAGTATTTT,CSASNSYQGSTDTQYF
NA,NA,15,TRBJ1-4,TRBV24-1,TGTGCCACCAGTGTCCCGGGGAAGATGGGTGAAAAACTGTTTTTT,CATSVPGKMGEKLFF
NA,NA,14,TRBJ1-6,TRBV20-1,TGCAGTGCTAGGGCCGGGACGGAAAATTCACCCCTCCACTTT,CSARAGTENSPLHF
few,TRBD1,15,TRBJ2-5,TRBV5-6,TGTGCCAGCAGCTTCGTTGACAGGGGGCAAGAGACCCAGTACTTC,CASSFVDRGQETQYF
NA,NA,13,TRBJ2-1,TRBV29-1,TGCAGCGGAGGAGGGACCCCGGGGAATGAGCAGTTCTTC,CSGGGTPGNEQFF
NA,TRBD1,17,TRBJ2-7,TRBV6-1,TGTGCCAGCAGTGAAGTTGGTGGTGGGACAGGGGGCCTCGAGCAGTACTTC,CASSEVGGGTGGLEQYF
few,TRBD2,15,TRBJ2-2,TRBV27,TGTGCCAGCAGTTTAGCGGGAGGGCCAACCGGGGAGCTGTTTTTT,CASSLAGGPTGELFF
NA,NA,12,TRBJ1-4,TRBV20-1,TGCAGTGCTAGCCGGCAGGGAGAAAAACTGTTTTTT,CSASRQGEKLFF
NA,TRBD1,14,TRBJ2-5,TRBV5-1,TGCGCCAGCAGCGGACAGGGGGCGCGGGAGACCCAGTACTTC,CASSGQGARETQYF
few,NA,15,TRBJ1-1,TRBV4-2,TGTGCCAGCAGCCCTACCGACAAGAGCCTCACTGAAGCTTTCTTT,CASSPTDKSLTEAFF
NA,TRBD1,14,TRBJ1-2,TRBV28,TGTGCCAGCAGCTCAGGGTACAGGGGCTCTGGCTACACCTTC,CASSSGYRGSGYTF
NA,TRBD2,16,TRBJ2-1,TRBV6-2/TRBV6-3,TGTGCCAGCAGTTACCGGGGTAGCGGGAGTATAATCGAGCAGTTCTTC,CASSYRGSGSIIEQFF
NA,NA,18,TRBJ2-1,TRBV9,TGTGCCAGCAGCCGAACCGCAAACGATTATAGGGGATACAATGAGCAGTTCTTC,CASSRTANDYRGYNEQFF
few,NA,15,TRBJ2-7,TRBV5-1,TGCGCCAGCAGCTTGGACGTCAGTACTCCCTACGAGCAGTACTTC,CASSLDVSTPYEQYF
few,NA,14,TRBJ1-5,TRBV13,TGTGCCAGCAGCTTCGGACAGACCAATCAGCCCCAGCATTTT,CASSFGQTNQPQHF
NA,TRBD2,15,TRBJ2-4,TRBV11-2,TGTGCCAGCAGCCTAGCGGGAGGGTCCAAAAACATTCAGTACTTC,CASSLAGGSKNIQYF
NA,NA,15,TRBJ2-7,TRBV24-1,TGTGCCACCAGTGACCCGGGTCCCCTTGGGGACGAGCAGTACTTC,CATSDPGPLGDEQYF
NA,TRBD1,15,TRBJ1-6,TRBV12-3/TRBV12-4,TGTGCCAGCAGACAAAGCCGACAGGGACGTTCACCCCTCCACTTT,CASRQSRQGRSPLHF
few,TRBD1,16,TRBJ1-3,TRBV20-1,TGCAGTGCTAGCCGTAGGGGACAGATTAATGGAAACACCATATATTTT,CSASRRGQINGNTIYF
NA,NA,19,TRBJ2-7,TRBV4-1,TGCGCCAGCAGCCAAGAATTTCTGGAAGGCACAGCTCTCACCTACGAGCAGTACTTC,CASSQEFLEGTALTYEQYF
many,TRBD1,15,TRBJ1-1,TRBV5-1,TGCGCCAGCAGCCTATGGACAGGCCCGACTGCTGAAGCTTTCTTT,CASSLWTGPTAEAFF
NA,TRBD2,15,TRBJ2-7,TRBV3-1,TGTGCCAGCAGCAATACCGGGACTAGCGGCTACGAGCAGTACTTC,CASSNTGTSGYEQYF
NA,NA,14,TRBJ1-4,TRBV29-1,TGCAGCGTTGGGGACGGAACCTCTAATGAAAAACTGTTTTTT,CSVGDGTSNEKLFF
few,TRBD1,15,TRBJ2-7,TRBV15,TGTGCCACCAGCATACCGGGACAGGGTGAGCGCGAGCAGTACTTC,CATSIPGQGEREQYF
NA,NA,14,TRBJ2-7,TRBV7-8,TGTGCCAGCAAAAGGACGGGAAACTCCTACGAGCAGTACTTC,CASKRTGNSYEQYF
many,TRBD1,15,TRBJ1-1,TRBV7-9,TGTGCCAGCAGCTTAGGGACAGGGGCGTACACTGAAGCTTTCTTT,CASSLGTGAYTEAFF
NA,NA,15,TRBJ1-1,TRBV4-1,TGCGCCAGCAGCCAGTCAGAAGCATCCCACACTGAAGCTTTCTTT,CASSQSEASHTEAFF
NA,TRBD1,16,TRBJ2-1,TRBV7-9,TGTGCCAGCAGCTTAGCACAGGGGGTTCCTCGCGATGAGCAGTTCTTC,CASSLAQGVPRDEQFF
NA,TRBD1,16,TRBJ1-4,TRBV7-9,TGTGCCAGCAGCCCAAAACCCGAAGGGACAGCAGAAAAACTGTTTTTT,CASSPKPEGTAEKLFF
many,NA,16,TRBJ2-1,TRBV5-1,TGCGCCAGCACCCACCGGGACGCAGCTTCCTACAATGAGCAGTTCTTC,CASTHRDAASYNEQFF
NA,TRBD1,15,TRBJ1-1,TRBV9,TGTGCCAGCAGCGATCGACAGGGGGTGAACACTGAAGCTTTCTTT,CASSDRQGVNTEAFF
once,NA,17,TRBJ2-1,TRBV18,TGTGCCAGCTCACCACCGGGGGGCCTCAGCTCCTACAATGAGCAGTTCTTC,CASSPPGGLSSYNEQFF
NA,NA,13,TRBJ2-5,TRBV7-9,TGTGCCAGCAGGTGGACCGGGGCAGAGACCCAGTACTTC,CASRWTGAETQYF
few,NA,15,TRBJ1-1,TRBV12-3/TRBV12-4,TGTGCCAGCAGTTTAGGGAACAGGGTTAGAACTGAAGCTTTCTTT,CASSLGNRVRTEAFF
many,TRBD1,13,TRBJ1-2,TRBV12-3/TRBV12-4,TGTGCCAGCACCACCGGGACAGGGGGCGGCTACACCTTC,CASTTGTGGGYTF
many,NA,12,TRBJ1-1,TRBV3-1,TGTGCCAGCAGCCAAGGGACACCTGAAGCTTTCTTT,CASSQGTPEAFF
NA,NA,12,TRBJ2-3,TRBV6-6,TGTGCCAGCAGTTCCCAGTCGGATACGCAGTATTTT,CASSSQSDTQYF
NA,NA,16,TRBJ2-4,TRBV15,TGTGCCACCAGCAGTTACACAGGACTAGCCAAAAACATTCAGTACTTC,CATSSYTGLAKNIQYF
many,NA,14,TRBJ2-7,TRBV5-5,TGTGCCAGCAGCTTGGGGACGAGACTGTACGAGCAGTACTTC,CASSLGTRLYEQYF
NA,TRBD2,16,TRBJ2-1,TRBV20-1,TGCAGTGCTAGCCCAGCGGGAGAGCGGCGCGACAATGAGCAGTTCTTC,CSASPAGERRDNEQFF
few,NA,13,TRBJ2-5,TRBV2,TGTGCCAGCACGGTTTGGGCGTCAGAGACCCAGTACTTC,CASTVWASETQYF
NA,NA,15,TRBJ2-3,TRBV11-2,TGTGCCAGCAGCACAGTGGGTGGCGGCGCAGATACGCAGTATTTT,CASSTVGGGADTQYF
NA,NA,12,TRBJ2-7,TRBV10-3,TGTGCCATCAGCCCTTCAACCTACGAGCAGTACTTC,CAISPSTYEQYF
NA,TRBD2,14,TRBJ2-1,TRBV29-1,TGCAGCGTTGCTAGCCAGCGGGGGAGGAATGAGCAGTTCTTC,CSVASQRGRNEQFF
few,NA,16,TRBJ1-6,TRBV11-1,TGTGCCAGCAGCTCGGACAGCAGCTCCTATAATTCACCCCTCCACTTT,CASSSDSSSYNSPLHF
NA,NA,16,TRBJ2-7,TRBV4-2,TGTGCCAGCAGCCAAGGGTGGGGTGCAGGGAATTACGAGCAGTACTTC,CASSQGWGAGNYEQYF
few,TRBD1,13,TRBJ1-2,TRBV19,TGTGCCAGTACCGAGACAGGGAAAGATGGCTACACCTTC,CASTETGKDGYTF
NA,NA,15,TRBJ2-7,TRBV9,TGTGCCAGCAGCGTAGGAGGGGTCAGGGATTTCGAGCAGTACTTC,CASSVGGVRDFEQYF
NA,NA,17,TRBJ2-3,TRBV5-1,TGCGCCAGCAGCTTGCGTGGGGGGACCCCTAGCACAGATACGCAGTATTTT,CASSLRGGTPSTDTQYF
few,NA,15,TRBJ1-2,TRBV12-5,TGTGCTAGCTATTCAATGGGGACCTCTAACTATGGCTACACCTTC,CASYSMGTSNYGYTF
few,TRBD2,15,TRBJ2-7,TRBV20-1,TGCAGTGCTAGAGTTCTTGGGACTAGCGGGGATGAGCAGTACTTC,CSARVLGTSGDEQYF
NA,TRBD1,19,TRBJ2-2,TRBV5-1,TGCGCCAGCAGCTCAACCGTCGGGACAGGGGGGGCCAGCACCGGGGAGCTGTTTTTT,CASSSTVGTGGASTGELFF
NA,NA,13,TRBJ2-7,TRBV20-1,TGCAGTGCCCTAAGTGAGGAGTCCTACGAGCAGTACTTC,CSALSEESYEQYF
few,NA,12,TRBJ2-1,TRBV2,TGTGCCACTAGATCGGGGAAAAATGAGCAGTTCTTC,CATRSGKNEQFF